This entry concerns a single TCR beta chain. Its specificity is unknown. The sample is drawn from a study of cytomegalovirus exposure and HLA in healthy donors. The V and J ends lost 1 base and 8 bases respectively, with 8 bases between them. The CDR3 has 12 amino acids. Germline V gene lookup returns CDR1 LGHNA and CDR2 YNFKEQ. PCR used 60 Vbeta primers and 13 Jbeta primers. Data came from immunoSEQ multiplex PCR; TCRdb stores just in-frame clones and leaves some out. This sample's clone table lists about 42,000 clones. Findings of the study overall: HLA alleles showed associations with fewer than 20,000 TCR beta sequences in a later analysis, at a 0.05 false discovery rate. It was in a later analysis that TCR association rates were seen to vary by HLA locus, highest for DRB1 and lowest for HLA-C. Around 160 TCR beta chains were listed as cytomegalovirus-associated.

The V gene is TRBV4-2, the J gene TRBJ1-1, with D possibly being TRBD1 (5 bases). The receptor was isolated from a young man in good health and CMV-seronegative. The sample taken for sequencing was PBMCs. CDR3 region: CASSQVRGEAFF. The CDR3 DNA sequence: TGTGCCAGCAGCCAAGTCCGGGGGGAAGCTTTCTTT.